The 15 T cell receptor beta chains reported below all come from one sample, sequenced in a study of OX40 agonist ivuxolimab in advanced cancers. Assay used: immunoSEQ multiplex PCR; TCRdb lists only in-frame clones, some missing. The sample records about 54,000 clones, under 95% being singletons. The sequencing used CD4+ or CD8+ T cells sorted from blood, collected in a trial of the OX40 agonist ivuxolimab. The receptors here all came from an adult with an advanced solid tumor such as melanoma, head and neck, liver or kidney cancer.

The chain has TRBV28 and TRBJ1-4, with D possibly TRBD1 on 5 matching bases. Germline CDR1 is MDHEN and CDR2 is SYDVKM. Trimming removed 3 bases at V and 8 bases at J, with 10 bases between. There are 13 residues in the CDR3. The CDR3 protein is CASSFGGGEKLFF. The CDR3 DNA follows: TGTGCCAGCAGTTTTGGGGGAGGGGAAAAACTGTTTTTT.

The chain uses TRBV21-1 and TRBJ2-5. TRBV21-1 is tagged as a pseudogene. The CDR3 is 14 amino acids. DNA of the CDR3: TGTGCCAGCAGCAAAGAGAACCTGGAAGAGACCCAGTACTTC. Its protein is CASSKENLEETQYF.

V is TRBV15 and J is TRBJ1-2, with 8 bases that match TRBD1. Trimming removed 4 bases from V and 2 bases from J; junction bases left unmatched: 6. Germline CDR1 is LNHNV and CDR2 is YYDKDF (reference sequence). The CDR3 contains 15 residues. The CDR3 DNA follows: TGTGCCACCAGCACCCCGGGACAGGCAAACTATGGCTACACCTTC. Protein: CATSTPGQANYGYTF.

The chain uses TRBV10-2 and TRBJ2-2; either TRBD1 or TRBD2 may fit D (5 bases each). Germline V gives CDR1 WSHSY, CDR2 SAAADI. The CDR3 spans 17 residues. Trimming removed 5 bases from V and 0 bases from J, with 16 bases in between. The CDR3 coding sequence is TGCGCCAGCAGTCTCCGTAGAGGGGTCTCGAACACCGGGGAGCTGTTTTTT. It codes for CASSLRRGVSNTGELFF.

The chain links TRBV27 to TRBJ2-7; D is unresolved. Trimming removed 6 bases at V and 5 bases at J, with 8 bases between. CDR3 length: 11 amino acids. In germline, CDR1 is MNHEY, CDR2 SMNVEV (reference sequence). The CDR3 DNA follows: TGTGCCAGCAGGTCCATGCACGAGCAGTACTTC. Translation gives CASRSMHEQYF.

V gene TRBV19 combines with J gene TRBJ1-5; D call uncertain. CDR1 LNHDA and CDR2 SQIVND come from the germline V gene (reference sequence). This CDR3 comprises 14 residues. Trimming pared 3 bases from V and 4 bases from J, leaving 10 bases between. The CDR3 is CASSISVGNQPQHF. The DNA of the CDR3 is TGTGCCAGTAGTATTTCGGTAGGGAATCAGCCCCAGCATTTT.

The chain carries TRBV4-1 and TRBJ1-1; possible D gene TRBD1, 5 bases. V lost 2 bases and J 3 bases, leaving 13 bases between the germline ends. The CDR3 spans 15 residues. Germline CDR1 MGHRA, CDR2 YSYEKL. The CDR3 coding sequence is TGCGCCAGCAGCCAAAGCGGCAGGGATCACACTGAAGCTTTCTTT. It encodes CASSQSGRDHTEAFF.

J is TRBJ1-2 and V is TRBV9; D not certain. The germline V gene has CDR1 SGDLS and CDR2 YYNGEE. This CDR3 is 13 amino acids long. Trimming shortened V by 8 bases and J by 6 bases, and 17 bases separated the two germline ends. The CDR3: CASNDNTRNGYTF. CDR3 coding DNA: TGTGCCAGTAACGATAATACACGGAATGGCTACACCTTC.

V is TRBV9 and J is TRBJ2-3; the D gene could be TRBD1 or TRBD2 (5 bases each). Trimming left V 4 bases short and J 5 bases short, with 17 bases between. This CDR3 has 15 residues. Germline V CDR1 and CDR2: SGDLS, YYNGEE. The CDR3 loop is CASSLPGGAIDTQYF. The DNA of the CDR3 is TGTGCCAGCAGCCTTCCTGGGGGAGCGATAGATACGCAGTATTTT.

This clone was counted a few times. The chain recombines TRBV5-1 with TRBJ2-1, with D perhaps matching TRBD1 (6 bases). Germline values: CDR1 SGHRS, CDR2 YFSETQ. This CDR3 has 15 amino acids. Trimming left V 0 bases short and J 5 bases short, with 12 bases between. The CDR3 protein is CASSLVAGEHNEQFF. CDR3 in DNA: TGCGCCAGCAGCTTGGTGGCAGGGGAACACAATGAGCAGTTCTTC.

The chain uses TRBV4-3 and TRBJ2-7; D gene unclear. Germline V gene sequence: CDR1 LGHNA, CDR2 YSLEER. The CDR3 spans 14 residues. V lost 1 base and J lost 5, with 12 bases in between. Here the CDR3 DNA reads TGCGCCAGCAGCCAAGTCGCCACCCCTAACGAGCAGTACTTC. It yields the protein CASSQVATPNEQYF.

In the case of this clone: The same CDR3 is also encoded by other DNA sequences in this sample. The V call is TRBV30, the J call TRBJ2-7; D may be TRBD2 (5 bases). The CDR3 sequence is 12 residues long. Germline loops: CDR1 GTSNPN, CDR2 SVGIG (reference sequence). V lost 2 bases to trimming and J lost 1 base, with 6 bases between them. CDR3 nucleotides: TGTGCCTGGAGTCCGGGGTCCTACGAGCAGTACTTC. Encoded protein: CAWSPGSYEQYF.

The chain couples TRBV19 to TRBJ2-2; no reliable D call. V lost 11 bases to trimming and J lost 3 bases, with 10 bases between them. This CDR3 spans 12 amino acids. Germline loops: CDR1 LNHDA, CDR2 SQIVND (reference sequence). CDR3 protein: CAALSYTGELFF. CDR3 DNA: TGTGCCGCCCTCAGTTACACCGGGGAGCTGTTTTTT.

The chain has TRBV6-5 and TRBJ2-5; possibly TRBD1 or TRBD2 for D (5 bases each). The CDR3 totals 12 residues. Germline V CDR1 and CDR2: MNHEY, SVGAGI. The V end lost 3 bases, the J end lost 5 bases, and 7 bases lay between the germline ends. The CDR3 region is CASSYGGETQYF. CDR3 DNA sequence: TGTGCCAGCAGTTATGGGGGTGAGACCCAGTACTTC.

The genes are TRBV7-3 and TRBJ2-1; D gene ambiguous. V shed 1 base and J shed 15 bases, with 13 bases lying between them. Per germline, CDR1 SGHTA and CDR2 FQGTGA. This CDR3 is 12 amino acids long. CDR3 sequence (DNA): TGTGCCAGCAGCTTAAATGGGATGACGTGGTTCTTC. As protein: CASSLNGMTWFF.